The entry below describes one T cell receptor beta chain. This entry belongs to a study of shared clonotypes between healthy human individuals. Donors, without exception, were Caucasian adults residing in Nashville, Tennessee. TCRdb keeps only in-frame clones here, not all; method: immunoSEQ multiplex PCR. This table holds approximately 640,000 clones, 72% found once. The CDR3 runs to 18 residues. Germline CDR1 is SNHLY and CDR2 is FYNNEI. Germline trimming cut 2 bases from V and 1 base from J; bases unmatched to any gene: 12. Source material: memory CD4+ T cells sorted from blood. Subset reported: CD45RA-negative fraction. The chain employs TRBV2 and TRBJ2-7; 9 bases are a match to TRBD1. This clonotype was obtained from a woman younger than 45 in good health. The CDR3 DNA reads as TGTGCCAGCAGTGAATCGAATTCACTAGGACAGGGGTCCTACGAGCAGTACTTC. Translation: CASSESNSLGQGSYEQYF.